These 3 T cell receptor beta chains originate from one sample sequenced in a study of identical twins. Each CDR3 protein is one row after TCRdb ran MiXCR on the 5' RACE reads. The sample has about 260,000 distinct CDR3 sequences, 5.5% to 8% seen once. The data also belong to a second study, concerning yellow fever vaccine responses in identical twins.

Sequenced: memory (CD45RO+) T cells sorted from blood. The receptors here all came from a woman under 30 in good health.

This clonotype occurred a few times. This chain's CDR3 is CASRPRQGENVKSEQFF. The CDR3 bases are TGTGCCAGCAGACCTAGACAGGGTGAAAACGTCAAAAGTGAGCAGTTCTTC. The chain employs TRBV28 and TRBJ2-1; the match to TRBD1 covers 7 bases. The CDR3 is 17 residues long. CDR1 and CDR2 from the germline V gene are MDHEN and SYDVKM. Germline trimming cut 6 bases from V and 9 bases from J; bases unmatched to any gene: 20.

This clonotype was recorded many times. The V gene is TRBV7-9, the J gene TRBJ1-5; D unresolved. V lost 1 base to trimming and J lost 9 bases, with 16 bases between them. CDR1 SEHNR and CDR2 FQNEAQ come from the germline V gene (reference sequence). The CDR3 extends over 15 amino acids. CDR3: CASSLDSPPRGPQHF. The CDR3 DNA is TGTGCCAGCAGCTTAGATAGCCCTCCTCGTGGGCCCCAGCATTTT.

This clonotype was found many times. The chain is built from TRBV4-2 and TRBJ2-1; TRBD2 agrees at 9 bases. This CDR3 contains 16 residues. The J segment lost 3 bases and the V segment lost 1 base, leaving 4 bases of the junction unmatched. From germline, CDR1 is LGHNA and CDR2 YNFKEQ. The DNA for the CDR3 is TGTGCCAGCAGCCAAGTAGGGCGGGGGGGCTACAATGAGCAGTTCTTC. Translation: CASSQVGRGGYNEQFF.